This T cell receptor beta chain was observed in a study of T-cell reconstitution after alpha-beta-depleted transplantation in children. Study results and limitations: When one year had passed after transplant, most T-cell counts and diversity came from newly produced T cells.

Unique molecular identifiers were used in preparing the TCRbeta library. TCRdb re-called the PCR reads through MiXCR, storing one row per CDR3 protein. This sample has 440,000 or so distinct CDR3 sequences, with 43% found just once. With V trimmed by 6 bases and J by 4 bases, 5 bases remained unmatched. The germline gives CDR1 MNHEY, CDR2 SMNVEV (reference sequence). CDR3 length: 13 amino acids. Comments on this clonotype: Its antigen is currently unknown.

The chain carries TRBV27 and TRBJ2-7; 8 bases agree with TRBD1. This TCR derives from a girl aged 2 to 9 with aplastic anemia, due to receive a stem cell transplant. The specimen comprised PBMCs, sampled before TCRalphabeta/CD19-depleted stem cell transplant. Here the CDR3 DNA reads TGTGCCAGCAGCCACGGACAGGGTTACGAGCAGTACTTC. Its translation is CASSHGQGYEQYF.